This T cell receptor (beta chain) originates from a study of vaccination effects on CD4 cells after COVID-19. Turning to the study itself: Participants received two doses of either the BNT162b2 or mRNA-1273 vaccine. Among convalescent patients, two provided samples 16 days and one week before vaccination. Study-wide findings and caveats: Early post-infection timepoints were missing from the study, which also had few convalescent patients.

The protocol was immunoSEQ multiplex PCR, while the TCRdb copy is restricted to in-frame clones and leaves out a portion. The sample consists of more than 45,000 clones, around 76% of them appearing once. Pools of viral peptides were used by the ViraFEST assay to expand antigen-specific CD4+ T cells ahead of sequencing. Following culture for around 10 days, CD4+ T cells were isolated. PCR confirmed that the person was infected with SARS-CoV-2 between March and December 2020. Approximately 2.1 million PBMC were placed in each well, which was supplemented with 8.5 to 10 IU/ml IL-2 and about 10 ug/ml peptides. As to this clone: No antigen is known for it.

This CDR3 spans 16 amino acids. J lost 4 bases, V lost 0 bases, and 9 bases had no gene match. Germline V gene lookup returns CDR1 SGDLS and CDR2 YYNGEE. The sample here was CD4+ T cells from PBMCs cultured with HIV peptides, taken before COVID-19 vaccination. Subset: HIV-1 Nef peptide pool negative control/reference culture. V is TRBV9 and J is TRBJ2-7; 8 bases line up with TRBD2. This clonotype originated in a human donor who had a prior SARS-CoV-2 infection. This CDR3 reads CASSVATGGPGYEQYF. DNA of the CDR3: TGTGCCAGCAGCGTAGCTACGGGGGGGCCTGGGTACGAGCAGTACTTC.